This T cell receptor (beta chain) comes out of a study of Ad26.COV2.S vaccination and SARS-CoV-2 variants. The CDR3 covers 15 residues. Germline loops: CDR1 MDHEN, CDR2 SYDVKM. The V gene end was trimmed by 2 bases and the J gene end by 6 bases; junction bases not matched to a gene: 7. Broader study findings: Individuals receiving vaccine had higher spike-specific TCR breadth than placebo recipients did.

Only in-frame clones appear in the TCRdb table, and some are missing; sequencing was by immunoSEQ multiplex PCR. The sample holds a few hundred thousand clones, about 90% seen once. On this clone: As yet, its antigen is unknown.

Described treatment: roughly 20 received Ad26.COV2.S at low or high dose, single or two shots; several received placebo; per-sample allocation not given. The samples date from day 63 after the first vaccine or placebo injection. Whoever gave the sample was an adult aged 18-55 years in Boston. Wuhan-strain SARS-CoV-2 spike was expressed by the Ad26 vector that made up the vaccine. The input for sequencing was peripheral blood, taken in a trial of Ad26.COV2.S vaccine versus placebo. The V call is TRBV28, the J call TRBJ2-5, with 9 bases that match TRBD2. The receptor was isolated from a person aged 18-65 years who received the Ad26.COV2.S COVID-19 vaccine or a placebo. The CDR3 loop is CASSLGGRAMKTQYF. The CDR3 DNA is TGTGCCAGCAGTTTAGGCGGGAGGGCCATGAAGACCCAGTACTTC. The full variable domain, in which reference TRBV28 and TRBJ2-5 provide the parts outside the CDR3, is DVKVTQSSRYLVKRTGEKVFLECVQDMDHENMFWYRQDPGLGLRLIYFSYDVKMKEKGDIPEGYSVSREKKERFSLILESASTNQTSMYLCASSLGGRAMKTQYFGPGTRLLVL.